The 11 T cell receptor beta chains presented below share a single source sample, sequenced in a study of blood T cell repertoires in COVID-19. The assay was immunoSEQ multiplex PCR, and TCRdb's table has in-frame clones only and misses some. Of about 200,000 clones listed, about 82% were seen once; the top ten hold 0.8% to 0.95%. The source material was peripheral blood. Receptor source: a man aged 55 to 70 with COVID-19, enrolled during active disease.

The chain links TRBV28 to TRBJ1-3, with 8 bases aligning to TRBD1. The CDR3 is 16 amino acids. CDR1 MDHEN and CDR2 SYDVKM come from the germline V gene. With V trimmed by 3 bases and J by 4 bases, 8 bases remained unmatched. The CDR3 region is CASSFLSRGRGNTIYF. CDR3 coding DNA: TGTGCCAGCAGTTTCCTATCCAGGGGGCGCGGAAACACCATATATTTT.

The chain joins TRBV9 to TRBJ2-2; 7 bases are shared with TRBD1. The ends lost 0 bases at V and 1 base at J; junction bases unmatched: 3. This CDR3 comprises 16 residues. The germline gives CDR1 SGDLS, CDR2 YYNGEE. CDR3 sequence reads: CASSVAAGGNTGELFF. The CDR3 nucleotides are TGTGCCAGCAGCGTAGCGGCAGGGGGGAACACCGGGGAGCTGTTTTTT.

This clone was detected only once. CDR3 loop: CASSLTGEPGNTIYF. Here the CDR3 DNA reads TGTGCCAGCAGCCTCACAGGGGAGCCTGGAAACACCATATATTTT. The V gene is TRBV9, the J gene TRBJ1-3; 7 bases line up with TRBD1. Germline trimming cut 4 bases from V and 2 bases from J; bases unmatched to any gene: 6. The CDR3 has 15 residues. Germline V gene lookup returns CDR1 SGDLS and CDR2 YYNGEE.

The chain carries TRBV20-1 and TRBJ1-1, with a tentative D call TRBD1 (6 bases). Between the trimmed V and J ends, which lost 5 bases and 13 bases, there was a span of 17 bases. The CDR3 is 11 residues long. Germline values: CDR1 DFQATT, CDR2 SNEGSKA (reference sequence). The CDR3 spells CSAETDSRVFF. As DNA, the CDR3 is TGCAGTGCTGAGACGGACAGTCGTGTTTTCTTT.

The chain employs TRBV24-1 and TRBJ2-2; 8 bases are a match to TRBD2. Per the germline V gene, CDR1 is KGHDR and CDR2 is SFDVKD. The CDR3 sequence is 13 residues long. V trimming: 6 bases; J trimming: 7 bases; junction bases outside the gene matches: 3. CDR3 coding DNA: TGTGCCACCAGTCGGACTAGCCACGGGGAGCTGTTTTTT. Its protein is CATSRTSHGELFF.

This clone is a singleton in its sample. The genes are TRBV4-3 and TRBJ1-1, with D uncertain. The CDR3 length is 14 residues. Trimming shortened V by 4 bases and J by 1 base, and 10 bases separated the two germline ends. In germline, CDR1 is LGHNA, CDR2 YSLEER. This CDR3 reads CASSLQRQNTEAFF. CDR3 DNA: TGCGCCAGCAGCCTCCAGCGCCAGAACACTGAAGCTTTCTTT.

This clone showed up just once. V is TRBV6-5 and J is TRBJ1-2; 10 bases map to TRBD1. The CDR3 contains 14 residues. V was clipped by 6 bases and J by 2 bases; unmatched bases: 3. Germline lookup yields CDR1 MNHEY and CDR2 SVGAGI. The CDR3 loop reads CASRLGQGNYGYTF. As DNA, the CDR3 is TGTGCCAGCAGACTGGGACAGGGGAACTATGGCTACACCTTC.

The chain combines TRBV29-1 with TRBJ1-2; D is uncertain. The CDR3 has 12 amino acids. Germline V gene lookup returns CDR1 SQVTM and CDR2 ANQGSEA. V was pared by 3 bases and J by 8 bases, with 13 bases between. The CDR3 DNA reads as TGCAGCGTTGAGGGTTGGGCAGGAGGCTACACCTTC. It is translated as CSVEGWAGGYTF.

This clone showed up just once. The chain has TRBV5-1 and TRBJ2-7, with D unclear. The CDR3 is 15 amino acids. Trimming took off 3 bases at V and 0 bases at J, with 13 bases between the two ends. The V gene's germline CDR1 is SGHRS and CDR2 YFSETQ. The CDR3 sequence: CASSSPLGGSYEQYF. The CDR3 DNA follows: TGCGCCAGCAGCTCGCCCCTAGGTGGCTCCTACGAGCAGTACTTC.

This clone came up once. The V gene is TRBV6-5, the J gene TRBJ2-2; 9 nucleotides line up with TRBD1. Germline trimming cut 8 bases from V and 7 bases from J; bases unmatched to any gene: 11. CDR3 length: 15 residues. Germline lookup yields CDR1 MNHEY and CDR2 SVGAGI. The CDR3 loop is CASAYNRGRDGELFF. CDR3 in DNA: TGTGCCAGCGCGTACAACAGGGGGCGGGACGGGGAGCTGTTTTTT.

The V gene is TRBV19, the J gene TRBJ1-1, with D unresolved. Germline-derived CDR1 and CDR2 are LNHDA and SQIVND (reference sequence). This CDR3 has 13 amino acids. Trimming cost V 5 bases and J 6 bases, with 13 bases left between them. CDR3 DNA sequence: TGTGCCAGTAGTGTTCTAGGTACACCTGAAGCTTTCTTT. Encoded protein: CASSVLGTPEAFF.